This record looks at one TCR beta chain sequence and its context. The V gene's germline CDR1 is SEHNR and CDR2 FQNEAQ (reference sequence). V dropped 4 bases and J dropped 10 bases, with 15 bases sitting between them. CDR3 length: 13 amino acids. This entry belongs to a study of T-cell memory formation after mild COVID-19. At the level of the study: In these data, TCR clusters were largely donor specific.

TCRdb used MiXCR to reprocess the 5' RACE reads, holding one entry per CDR3 protein. The sample includes approximately 290,000 distinct CDR3 sequences, 15% of them seen just once. The J gene is TRBJ2-3, the V gene TRBV7-9; the D gene is possibly TRBD1 (6 bases). What was sequenced was PBMCs or a T cell subset sorted from them (not recorded which). This sequence was found in a man aged 18 to 30 who had mild COVID-19 (a few samples of this study predate the infection). Cell type and time point are not known. The CDR3 is CASSSRQEFSQYF. In nucleotides, the CDR3 is TGTGCCAGCAGCTCCCGACAGGAGTTTTCGCAGTATTTT. Full variable domain (missing parts from reference TRBV7-9 and TRBJ2-3): DTGVSQNPRHKITKRGQNVTFRCDPISEHNRLYWYRQTLGQGPEFLTYFQNEAQLEKSRLLSDRFSAERPKGSFSTLEIQRTEQGDSAMYLCASSSRQEFSQYFGPGTRLTVL.